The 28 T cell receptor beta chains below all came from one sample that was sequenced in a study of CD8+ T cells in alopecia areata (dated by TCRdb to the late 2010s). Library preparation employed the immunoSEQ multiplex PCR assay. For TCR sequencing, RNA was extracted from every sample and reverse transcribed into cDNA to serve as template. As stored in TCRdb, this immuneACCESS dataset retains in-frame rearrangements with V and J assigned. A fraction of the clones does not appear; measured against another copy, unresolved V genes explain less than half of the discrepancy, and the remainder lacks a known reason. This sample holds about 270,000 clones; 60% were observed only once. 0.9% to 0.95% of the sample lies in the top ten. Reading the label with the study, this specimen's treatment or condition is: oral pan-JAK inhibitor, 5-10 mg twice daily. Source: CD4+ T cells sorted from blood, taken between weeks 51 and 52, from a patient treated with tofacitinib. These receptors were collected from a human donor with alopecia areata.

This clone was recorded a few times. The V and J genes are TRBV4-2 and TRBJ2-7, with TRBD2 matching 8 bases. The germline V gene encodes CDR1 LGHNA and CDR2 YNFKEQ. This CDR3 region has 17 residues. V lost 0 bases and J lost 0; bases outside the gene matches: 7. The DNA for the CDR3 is TGTGCCAGCAGCCAAGAGCGGCGGGGGGCCAACTCCTACGAGCAGTACTTC. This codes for CASSQERRGANSYEQYF.

CDR3 loop: CASSNLQGGVTEAFF. The CDR3 nucleotides are TGTGCCAGCAGCAATTTACAGGGGGGTGTGACTGAAGCTTTCTTT. The chain joins TRBV21-1 to TRBJ1-1; the table gives TRBD1 as D, unverified against the DNA. TRBV21-1 is marked as a pseudogene. This CDR3 is 15 amino acids long.

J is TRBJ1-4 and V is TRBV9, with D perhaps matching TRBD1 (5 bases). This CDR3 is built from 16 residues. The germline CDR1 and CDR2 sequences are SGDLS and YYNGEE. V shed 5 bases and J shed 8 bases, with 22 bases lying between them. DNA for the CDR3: TGTGCCAGCAGTAGCCTCGTGGGACCGCGGCCGGAAAAACTGTTTTTT. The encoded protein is CASSSLVGPRPEKLFF.

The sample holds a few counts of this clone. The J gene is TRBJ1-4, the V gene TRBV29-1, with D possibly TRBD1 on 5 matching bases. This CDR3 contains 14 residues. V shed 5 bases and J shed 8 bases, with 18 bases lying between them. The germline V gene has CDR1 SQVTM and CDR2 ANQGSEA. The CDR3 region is CSVTRGLRPEKLFF. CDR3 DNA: TGCAGCGTTACTAGGGGTTTAAGGCCGGAAAAACTGTTTTTT.

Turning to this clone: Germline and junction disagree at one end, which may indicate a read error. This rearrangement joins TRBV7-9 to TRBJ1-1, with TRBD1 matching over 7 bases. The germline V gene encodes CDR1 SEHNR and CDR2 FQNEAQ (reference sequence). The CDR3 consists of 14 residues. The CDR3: CASSFSTGNSEAFF. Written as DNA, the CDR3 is TGTGCCAGCAGCTTCTCGACAGGGAACAGTGAAGCTTTCTTT.

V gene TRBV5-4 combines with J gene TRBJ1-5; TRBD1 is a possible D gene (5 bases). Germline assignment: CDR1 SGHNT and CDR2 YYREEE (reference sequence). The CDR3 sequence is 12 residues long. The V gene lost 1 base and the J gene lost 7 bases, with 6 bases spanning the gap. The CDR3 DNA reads TGTGCCAGCAGCTTGAGGGGCCAGCCCCAGCATTTT. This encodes CASSLRGQPQHF.

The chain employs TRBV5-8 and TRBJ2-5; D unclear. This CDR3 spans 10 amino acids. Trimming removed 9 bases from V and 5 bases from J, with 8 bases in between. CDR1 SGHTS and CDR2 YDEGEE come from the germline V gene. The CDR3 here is CATLLETQYF. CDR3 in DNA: TGTGCCACCCTCCTGGAGACCCAGTACTTC.

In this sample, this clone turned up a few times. CDR3 sequence (DNA): TGTGCCAGCAGCCCTCATGGGGGTGGCGCCTACAATGAGCAGTTCTTC. Amino acids: CASSPHGGGAYNEQFF. The chain recombines TRBV14 with TRBJ2-1; D assignment may be TRBD1 or TRBD2 (5 bases each). The germline CDR1 and CDR2 sequences are SGHDN and FVKESK. The CDR3 consists of 16 residues. The V end was cut by 4 bases, the J end by 2 bases, with 15 bases between.

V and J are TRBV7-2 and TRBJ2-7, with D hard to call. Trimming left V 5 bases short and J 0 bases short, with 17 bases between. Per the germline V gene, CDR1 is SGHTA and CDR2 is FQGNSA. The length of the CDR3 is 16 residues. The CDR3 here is CASSPTGIQSSYEQYF. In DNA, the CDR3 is TGTGCCAGCAGCCCGACGGGTATTCAGAGCTCCTACGAGCAGTACTTC.

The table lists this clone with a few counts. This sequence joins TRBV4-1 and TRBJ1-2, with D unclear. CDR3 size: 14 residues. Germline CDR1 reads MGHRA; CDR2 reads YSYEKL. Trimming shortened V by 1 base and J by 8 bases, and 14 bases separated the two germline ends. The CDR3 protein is CASSQGPGGRGYTF. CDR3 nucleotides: TGCGCCAGCAGCCAAGGGCCCGGAGGGAGAGGCTACACCTTC.

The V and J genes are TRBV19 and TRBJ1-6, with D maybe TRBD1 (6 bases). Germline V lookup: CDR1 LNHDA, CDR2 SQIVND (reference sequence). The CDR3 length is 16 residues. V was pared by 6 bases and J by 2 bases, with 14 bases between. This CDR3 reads CASSIGGATYNSPLHF. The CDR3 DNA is TGTGCCAGTAGCATCGGGGGGGCAACCTATAATTCACCCCTCCACTTT. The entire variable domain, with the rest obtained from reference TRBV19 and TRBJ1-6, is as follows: DGGITQSPKYLFRKEGQNVTLSCEQNLNHDAMYWYRQDPGQGLRLIYYSQIVNDFQKGDIAEGYSVSREKKESFPLTVTSAQKNPTAFYLCASSIGGATYNSPLHFGNGTRLTVT.

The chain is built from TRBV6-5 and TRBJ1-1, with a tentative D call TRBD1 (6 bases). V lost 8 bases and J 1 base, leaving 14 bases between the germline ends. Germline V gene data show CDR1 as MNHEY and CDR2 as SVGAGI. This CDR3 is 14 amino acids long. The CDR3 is CASRGQIGNTEAFF. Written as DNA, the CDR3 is TGTGCCAGCCGGGGGCAAATAGGGAACACTGAAGCTTTCTTT.

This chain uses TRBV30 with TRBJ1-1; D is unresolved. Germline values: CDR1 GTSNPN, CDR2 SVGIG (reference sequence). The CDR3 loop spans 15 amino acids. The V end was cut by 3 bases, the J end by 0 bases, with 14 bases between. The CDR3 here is CAWRSGRILNTEAFF. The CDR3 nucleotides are TGTGCCTGGAGGTCAGGACGTATACTGAACACTGAAGCTTTCTTT.

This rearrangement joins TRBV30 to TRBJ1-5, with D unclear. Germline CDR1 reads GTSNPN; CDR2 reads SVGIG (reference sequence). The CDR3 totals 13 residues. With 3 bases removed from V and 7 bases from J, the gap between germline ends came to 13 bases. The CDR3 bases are TGTGCCTGGAGCGAACAGAGGACCCAGCCCCAGCATTTT. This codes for CAWSEQRTQPQHF.

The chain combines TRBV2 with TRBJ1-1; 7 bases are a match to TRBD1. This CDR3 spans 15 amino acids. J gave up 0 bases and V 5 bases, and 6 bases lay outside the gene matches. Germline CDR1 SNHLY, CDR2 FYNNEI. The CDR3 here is CASSLTGIMNTEAFF. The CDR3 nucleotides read TGTGCCAGCAGTCTGACAGGGATTATGAACACTGAAGCTTTCTTT.

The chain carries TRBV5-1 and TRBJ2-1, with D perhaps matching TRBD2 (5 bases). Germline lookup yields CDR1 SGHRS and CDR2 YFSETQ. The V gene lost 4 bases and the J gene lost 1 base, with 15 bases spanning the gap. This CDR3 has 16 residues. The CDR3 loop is CASSPPGVASYNEQFF. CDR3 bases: TGCGCCAGCAGCCCCCCCGGGGTGGCTTCCTACAATGAGCAGTTCTTC.

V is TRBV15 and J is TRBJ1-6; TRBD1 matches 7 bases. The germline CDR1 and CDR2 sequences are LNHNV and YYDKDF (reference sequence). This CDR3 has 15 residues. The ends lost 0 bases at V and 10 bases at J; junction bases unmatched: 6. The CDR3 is CATSRDRSDRSPLHF. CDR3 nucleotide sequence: TGTGCCACCAGCAGAGATAGGTCGGACAGGTCACCCCTCCACTTT. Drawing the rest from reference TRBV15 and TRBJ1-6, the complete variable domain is DAMVIQNPRYQVTQFGKPVTLSCSQTLNHNVMYWYQQKSSQAPKLLFHYYDKDFNNEADTPDNFQSRRPNTSFCFLDIRSPGLGDTAMYLCATSRDRSDRSPLHFGNGTRLTVT.

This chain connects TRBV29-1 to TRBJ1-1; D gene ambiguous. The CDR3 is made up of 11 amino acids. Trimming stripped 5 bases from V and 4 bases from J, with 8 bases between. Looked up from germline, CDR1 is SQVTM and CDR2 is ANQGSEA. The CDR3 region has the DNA TGCAGCGTTACAACAAGCACTGAAGCTTTCTTT. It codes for CSVTTSTEAFF.

The DNA of the CDR3 is TGCGCCAGCAGCCAAATCGGACTAGCCCAAGAGACCCAGTACTTC. Encoded protein: CASSQIGLAQETQYF. V gene TRBV4-3 combines with J gene TRBJ2-5, with TRBD2 identical over 8 bases. The CDR3 has 15 amino acids. CDR1 is LGHNA, CDR2 YSLEER, per germline. J gave up 1 base and V 2 bases, and 3 bases lay outside the gene matches.

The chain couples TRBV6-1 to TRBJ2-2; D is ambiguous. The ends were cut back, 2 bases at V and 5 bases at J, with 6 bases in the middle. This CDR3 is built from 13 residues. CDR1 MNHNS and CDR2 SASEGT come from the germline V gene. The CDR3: CASSEQGTGELFF. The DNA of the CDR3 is TGTGCCAGCAGTGAACAAGGGACCGGGGAGCTGTTTTTT.

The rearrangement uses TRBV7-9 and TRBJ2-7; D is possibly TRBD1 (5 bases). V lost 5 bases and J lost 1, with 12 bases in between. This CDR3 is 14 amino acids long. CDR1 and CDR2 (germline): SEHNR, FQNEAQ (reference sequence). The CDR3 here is CASSLPQESYEQYF. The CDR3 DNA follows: TGTGCCAGCAGCCTACCACAGGAATCCTACGAGCAGTACTTC.

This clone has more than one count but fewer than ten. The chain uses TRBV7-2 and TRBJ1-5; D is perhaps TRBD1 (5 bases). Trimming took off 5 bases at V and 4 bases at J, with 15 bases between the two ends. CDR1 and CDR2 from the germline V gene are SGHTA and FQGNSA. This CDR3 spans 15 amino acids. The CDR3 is CASSPTSGGNQPQHF. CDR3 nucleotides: TGTGCCAGCAGCCCTACTAGCGGGGGGAATCAGCCCCAGCATTTT.

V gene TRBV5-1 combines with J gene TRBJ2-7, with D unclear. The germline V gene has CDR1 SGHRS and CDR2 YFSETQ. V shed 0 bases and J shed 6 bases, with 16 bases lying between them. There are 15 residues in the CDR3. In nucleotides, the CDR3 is TGCGCCAGCAGCTTGGCGGATAACTTTCTCATCGAGCAGTACTTC. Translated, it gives CASSLADNFLIEQYF.

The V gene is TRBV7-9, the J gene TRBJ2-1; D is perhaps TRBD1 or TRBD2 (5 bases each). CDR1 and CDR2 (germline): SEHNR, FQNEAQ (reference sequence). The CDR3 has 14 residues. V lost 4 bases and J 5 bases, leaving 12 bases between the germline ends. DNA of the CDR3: TGTGCCAGCAGCTCCCGGGACGGAAACAATGAGCAGTTCTTC. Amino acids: CASSSRDGNNEQFF.

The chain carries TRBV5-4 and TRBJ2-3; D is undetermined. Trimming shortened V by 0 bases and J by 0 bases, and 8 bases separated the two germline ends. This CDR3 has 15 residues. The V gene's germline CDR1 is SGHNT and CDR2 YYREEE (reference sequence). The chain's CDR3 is CASSLEATSTDTQYF. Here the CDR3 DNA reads TGTGCCAGCAGCTTGGAAGCGACTAGCACAGATACGCAGTATTTT.

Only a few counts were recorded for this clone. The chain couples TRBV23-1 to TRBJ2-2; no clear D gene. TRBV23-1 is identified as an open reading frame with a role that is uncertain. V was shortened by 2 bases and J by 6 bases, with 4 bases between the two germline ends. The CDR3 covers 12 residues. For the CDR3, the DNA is TGCGCCAGCAGTCAAAGCTCCGGGGAGCTGTTTTTT. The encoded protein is CASSQSSGELFF.

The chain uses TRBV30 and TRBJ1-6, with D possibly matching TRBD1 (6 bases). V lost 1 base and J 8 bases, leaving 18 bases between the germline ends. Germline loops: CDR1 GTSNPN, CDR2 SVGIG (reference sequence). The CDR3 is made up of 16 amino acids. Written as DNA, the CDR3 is TGTGCCTGGAGTGGCGGAACACAGGGAGGAGATTCACCCCTCCACTTT. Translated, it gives CAWSGGTQGGDSPLHF. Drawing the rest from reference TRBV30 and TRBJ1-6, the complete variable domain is SQTIHQWPATLVQPVGSPLSLECTVEGTSNPNLYWYRQAAGRGLQLLFYSVGIGQISSEVPQNLSASRPQDRQFILSSKKLLLSDSGFYLCAWSGGTQGGDSPLHFGNGTRLTVT.

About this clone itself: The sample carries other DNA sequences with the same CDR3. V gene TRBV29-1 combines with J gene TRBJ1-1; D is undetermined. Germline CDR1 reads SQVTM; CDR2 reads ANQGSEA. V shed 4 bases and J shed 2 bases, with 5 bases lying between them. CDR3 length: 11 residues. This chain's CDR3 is CSVVRNTEAFF. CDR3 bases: TGCAGCGTTGTTAGAAACACTGAAGCTTTCTTT.